This TCR beta chain was documented in a study of blood T cells in healthy people across ages. Germline V gene lookup returns CDR1 SGHKS and CDR2 YYEKEE (reference sequence). V was cut by 1 base and J by 2 bases, with 13 bases left in between. The CDR3 is made up of 15 amino acids. Comment on this clonotype: Its specificity is unknown.

Sample-barcoded 5' priming and a J-beta primer mix drove a second PCR of 7 to 11 cycles. Template switching added a 12-random-nucleotide identifier to every cDNA molecule. MiXCR, run by TCRdb on the 5' RACE reads, gives a single entry per CDR3 protein. The sample lists fewer than 600,000 distinct CDR3 sequences, about 25% occurring once. Whole-study findings and limits: Greater diversity and more naive CD4+ cells were seen in long-lived donors than in aged donors.

The donors, aged roughly 6 to 95, were healthy Caucasians from Russia. Every sample gave at least 6 micrograms of total RNA when it was extracted. The same sample was also studied in work on T cells of mothers and their children.

The material sequenced was blood. The receptor comes from a boy aged 2 to 9 in good health. This chain uses TRBV5-5 with TRBJ2-7, with a tentative D call TRBD2 (6 bases). The CDR3 DNA sequence: TGTGCCAGCAGCTTGATCCCTAGCGCCCCCTACGAGCAGTACTTC. It specifies CASSLIPSAPYEQYF.